Here is one T cell receptor (beta chain) with its context. Its specificity is unknown. The V gene lost 1 base and the J gene lost 4 bases, with 5 bases spanning the gap. The CDR3 consists of 11 residues. CDR1 and CDR2 (germline): SQVTM, ANQGSEA. It was with 60 Vbeta and 13 Jbeta primers that the PCR ran. Produced via immunoSEQ multiplex PCR; TCRdb's table is partial and in-frame only. The sample carries over 150,000 clones, around 75% recorded once. This record comes from a study of cytomegalovirus exposure and HLA in healthy donors. General study points: Several of the most significant clusters appeared linked to common viral pathogens, based on a later analysis. According to a later analysis, most TCR beta chains associated with CMV appeared HLA-restricted. Another analysis was done later, and it associated roughly 15,000 TCR beta sequences with HLA alleles at 0.05 false discovery rate.

This chain links TRBV29-1 with TRBJ2-7; D unresolved. The clonotype comes from a man younger than 40 in good health and CMV-seropositive. Sequenced material: PBMCs. The CDR3 loop reads CSVEVAYEQYF. CDR3 DNA sequence: TGCAGCGTTGAAGTGGCATACGAGCAGTACTTC.